In its sample, the clone carrying this T cell receptor beta chain was seen many times. The antigen remains unidentified. The sample is drawn from a study of blood T cells in healthy people across ages. The study, taken as a whole, reports: A roughly linear fall in TCR beta diversity per million T cells was seen with increasing age. It was found that TCR beta diversity correlated strongly with the percentage of naive T cells. Compared with aged donors, long-lived donors showed fewer expanded clones, suggesting selection.

With a J-beta primer mix and a sample-barcoded 5' primer, a second PCR ran roughly 6 to 11 cycles. TCRdb itself ran the 5' RACE reads through MiXCR, one entry per CDR3 protein. The sample shows about 640,000 distinct CDR3 sequences, about 30% of them seen only once. This sequence originates from an elderly woman in good health. The sequenced material came from blood.

Written as DNA, the CDR3 is TGTGCCATCAGGTCGGGGGGCCTCACAGATACGCAGTATTTT. Translation gives CAIRSGGLTDTQYF. The gene calls are TRBV10-3 and TRBJ2-3; weak D call: TRBD2 (7 bases). Germline-derived CDR1 and CDR2 are ENHRY and SYGVKD. Trimming stripped 6 bases from V and 2 bases from J, with 12 bases between. The CDR3 is 14 amino acids.